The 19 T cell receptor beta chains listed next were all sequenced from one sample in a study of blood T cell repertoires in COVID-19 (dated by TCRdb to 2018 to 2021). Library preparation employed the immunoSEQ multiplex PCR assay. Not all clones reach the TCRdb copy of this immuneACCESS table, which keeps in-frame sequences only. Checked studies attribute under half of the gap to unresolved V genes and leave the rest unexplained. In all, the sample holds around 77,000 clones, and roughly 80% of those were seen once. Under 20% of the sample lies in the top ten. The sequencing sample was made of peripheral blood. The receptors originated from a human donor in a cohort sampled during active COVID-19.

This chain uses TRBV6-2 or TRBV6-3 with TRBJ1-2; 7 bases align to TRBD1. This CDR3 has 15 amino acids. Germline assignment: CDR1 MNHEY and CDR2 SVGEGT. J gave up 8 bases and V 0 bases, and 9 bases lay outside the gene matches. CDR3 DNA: TGTGCCAGCAGTTACTCGAGACAGGGCGGTGAAGGCTACACCTTC. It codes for CASSYSRQGGEGYTF.

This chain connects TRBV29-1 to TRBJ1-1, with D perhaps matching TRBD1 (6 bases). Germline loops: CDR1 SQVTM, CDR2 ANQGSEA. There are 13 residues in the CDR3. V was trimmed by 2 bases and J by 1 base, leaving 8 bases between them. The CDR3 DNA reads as TGCAGCGTTGAAAGACAGGAGAACACTGAAGCTTTCTTT. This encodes CSVERQENTEAFF.

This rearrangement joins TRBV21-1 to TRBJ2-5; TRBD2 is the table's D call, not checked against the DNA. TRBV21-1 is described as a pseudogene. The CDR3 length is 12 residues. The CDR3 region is CASNGGRETQYF. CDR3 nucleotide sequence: TGTGCCAGCAATGGAGGGAGGGAGACCCAGTACTTC.

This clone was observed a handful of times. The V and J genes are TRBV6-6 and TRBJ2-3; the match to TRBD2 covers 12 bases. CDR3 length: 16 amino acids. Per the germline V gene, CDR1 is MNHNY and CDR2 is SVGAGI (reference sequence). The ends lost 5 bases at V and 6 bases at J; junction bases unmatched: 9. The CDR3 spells CASSRTSGVGRDTQYF. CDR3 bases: TGTGCCAGCAGTCGGACTAGCGGGGTAGGTCGCGATACGCAGTATTTT.

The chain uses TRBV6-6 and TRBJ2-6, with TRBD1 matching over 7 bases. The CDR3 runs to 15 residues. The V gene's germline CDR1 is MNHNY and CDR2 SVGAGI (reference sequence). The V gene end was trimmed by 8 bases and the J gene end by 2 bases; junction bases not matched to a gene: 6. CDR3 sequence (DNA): TGTGCCAGCTCCCCACAGGGGCCTGGGGCCAACGTCCTGACTTTC. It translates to CASSPQGPGANVLTF.

CDR3 amino acids: CASSQAYQETQYF. In DNA, the CDR3 is TGTGCCAGCAGCCAAGCGTACCAAGAGACCCAGTACTTC. The gene calls are TRBV5-6 and TRBJ2-5; no clear D gene. Germline values: CDR1 SGHDT, CDR2 YYEEEE. V lost 4 bases to trimming and J lost 0 bases, with 7 bases between them. The CDR3 sequence is 13 residues long.

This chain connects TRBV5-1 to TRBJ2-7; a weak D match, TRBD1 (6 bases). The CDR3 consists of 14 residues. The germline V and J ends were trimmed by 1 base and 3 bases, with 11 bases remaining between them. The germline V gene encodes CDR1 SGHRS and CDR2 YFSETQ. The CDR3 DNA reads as TGCGCCAGCAGCTTGCAACAGGGTATCTACGAGCAGTACTTC. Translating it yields CASSLQQGIYEQYF.

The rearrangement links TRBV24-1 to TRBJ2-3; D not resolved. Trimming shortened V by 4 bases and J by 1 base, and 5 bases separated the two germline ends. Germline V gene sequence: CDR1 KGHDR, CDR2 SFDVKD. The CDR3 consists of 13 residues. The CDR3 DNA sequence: TGTGCCACCAGTGACGGTGGCACAGATACGCAGTATTTT. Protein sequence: CATSDGGTDTQYF.

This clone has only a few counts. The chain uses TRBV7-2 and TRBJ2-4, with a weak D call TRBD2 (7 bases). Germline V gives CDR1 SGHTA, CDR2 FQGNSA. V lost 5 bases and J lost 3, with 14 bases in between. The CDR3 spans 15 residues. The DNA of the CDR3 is TGTGCCAGCAGCCCGTGGGGGGGCAGCAAAAACATTCAGTACTTC. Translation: CASSPWGGSKNIQYF. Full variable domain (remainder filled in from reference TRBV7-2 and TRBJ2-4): GAGVSQSPSNKVTEKGKDVELRCDPISGHTALYWYRQSLGQGLEFLIYFQGNSAPDKSGLPSDRFSAERTGGSVSTLTIQRTQQEDSAVYLCASSPWGGSKNIQYFGAGTRLSVL.

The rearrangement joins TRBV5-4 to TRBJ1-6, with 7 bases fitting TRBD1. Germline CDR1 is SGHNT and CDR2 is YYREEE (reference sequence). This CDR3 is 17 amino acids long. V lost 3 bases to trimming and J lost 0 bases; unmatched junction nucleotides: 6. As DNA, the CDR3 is TGTGCCAGCAGCTCCAGGACAGGCAGCTCCTATAATTCACCCCTCCACTTT. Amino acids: CASSSRTGSSYNSPLHF.

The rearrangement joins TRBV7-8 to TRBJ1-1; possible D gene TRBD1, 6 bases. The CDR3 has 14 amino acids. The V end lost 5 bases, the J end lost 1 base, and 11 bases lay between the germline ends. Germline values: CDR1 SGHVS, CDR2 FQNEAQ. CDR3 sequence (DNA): TGTGCCAGCAGCCAGGGACACCCGAACACTGAAGCTTTCTTT. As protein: CASSQGHPNTEAFF.

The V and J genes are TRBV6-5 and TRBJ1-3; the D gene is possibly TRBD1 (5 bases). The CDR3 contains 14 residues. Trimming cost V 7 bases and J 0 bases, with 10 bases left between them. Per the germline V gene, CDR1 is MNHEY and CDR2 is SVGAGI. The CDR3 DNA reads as TGTGCCAGCACCCGGGGGGTCTCTGGAAACACCATATATTTT. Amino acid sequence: CASTRGVSGNTIYF.

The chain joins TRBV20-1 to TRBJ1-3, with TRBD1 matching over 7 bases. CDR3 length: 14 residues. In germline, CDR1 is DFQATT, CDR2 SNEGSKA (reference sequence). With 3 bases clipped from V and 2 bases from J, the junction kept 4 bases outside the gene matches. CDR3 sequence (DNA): TGCAGTGCTAGTGCCGGGACAGCTGGAAACACCATATATTTT. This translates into CSASAGTAGNTIYF.

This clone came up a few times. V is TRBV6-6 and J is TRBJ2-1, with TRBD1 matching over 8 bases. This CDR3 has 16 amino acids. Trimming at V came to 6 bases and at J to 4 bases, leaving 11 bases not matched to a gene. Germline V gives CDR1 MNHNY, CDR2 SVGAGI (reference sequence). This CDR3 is CASSPLPGQVYNEQFF. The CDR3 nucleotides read TGTGCCAGCAGCCCCCTCCCGGGACAGGTGTACAATGAGCAGTTCTTC.

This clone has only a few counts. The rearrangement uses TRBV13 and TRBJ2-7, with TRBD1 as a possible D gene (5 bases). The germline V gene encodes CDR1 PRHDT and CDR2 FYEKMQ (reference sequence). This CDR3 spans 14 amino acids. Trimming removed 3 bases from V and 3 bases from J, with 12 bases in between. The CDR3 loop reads CASSFQGSYYEQYF. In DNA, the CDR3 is TGTGCCAGCAGCTTCCAGGGATCCTACTACGAGCAGTACTTC.

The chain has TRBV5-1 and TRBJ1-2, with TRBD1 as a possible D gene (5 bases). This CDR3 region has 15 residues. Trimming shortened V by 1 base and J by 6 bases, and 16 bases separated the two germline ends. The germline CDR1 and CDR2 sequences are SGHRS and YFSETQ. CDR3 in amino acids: CASSLNGRGGDGYTF. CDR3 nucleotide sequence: TGCGCCAGCAGCTTGAATGGCCGGGGGGGGGATGGCTACACCTTC.

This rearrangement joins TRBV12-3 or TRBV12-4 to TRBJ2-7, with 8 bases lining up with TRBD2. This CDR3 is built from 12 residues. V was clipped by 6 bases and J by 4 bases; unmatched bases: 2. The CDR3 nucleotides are TGTGCCAGCAGCCAGCGGGAGTACGAGCAGTACTTC. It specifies CASSQREYEQYF.

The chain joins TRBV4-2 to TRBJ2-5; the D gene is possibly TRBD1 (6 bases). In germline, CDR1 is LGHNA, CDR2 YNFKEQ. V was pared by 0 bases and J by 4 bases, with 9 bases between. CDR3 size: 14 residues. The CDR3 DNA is TGTGCCAGCAGCCAAGATAGAGGGGGAGAGACCCAGTACTTC. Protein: CASSQDRGGETQYF.

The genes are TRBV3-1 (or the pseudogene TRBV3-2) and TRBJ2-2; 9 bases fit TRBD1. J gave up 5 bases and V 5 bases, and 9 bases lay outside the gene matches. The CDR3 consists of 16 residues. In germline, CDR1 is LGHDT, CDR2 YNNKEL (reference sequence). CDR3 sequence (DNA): TGTGCCAGCAGCATATCGCGGGGGACAGGGACCGGGGAGCTGTTTTTT. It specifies CASSISRGTGTGELFF.